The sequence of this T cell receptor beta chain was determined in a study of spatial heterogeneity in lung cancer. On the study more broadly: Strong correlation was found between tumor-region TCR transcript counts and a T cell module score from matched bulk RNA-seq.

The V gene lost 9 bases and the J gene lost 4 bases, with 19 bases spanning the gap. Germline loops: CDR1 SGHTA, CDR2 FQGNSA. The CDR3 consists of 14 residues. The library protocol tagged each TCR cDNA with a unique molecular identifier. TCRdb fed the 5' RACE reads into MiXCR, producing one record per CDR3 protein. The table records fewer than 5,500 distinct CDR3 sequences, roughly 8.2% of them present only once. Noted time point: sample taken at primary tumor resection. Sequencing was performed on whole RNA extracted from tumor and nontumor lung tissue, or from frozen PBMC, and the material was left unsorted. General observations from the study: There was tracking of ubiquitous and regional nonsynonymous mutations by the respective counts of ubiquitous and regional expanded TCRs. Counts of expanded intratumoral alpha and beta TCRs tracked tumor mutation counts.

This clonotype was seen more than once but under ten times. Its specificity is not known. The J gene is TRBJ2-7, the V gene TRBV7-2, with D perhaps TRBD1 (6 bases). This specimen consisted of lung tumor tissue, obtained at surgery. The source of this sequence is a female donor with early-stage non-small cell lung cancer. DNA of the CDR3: TGTGCCAGTTCACAGGGCCTATCCTTATACGAGCAGTACTTC. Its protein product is CASSQGLSLYEQYF.